This is a list of T cell receptor beta chains from one sample in a study of T cell responses to AZD1222 COVID-19 vaccine. Clones were read by immunoSEQ multiplex PCR, and TCRdb kept only the in-frame ones, dropping some. The sample contains 95,000 to 150,000 clones, roughly 93% of which appear only once. The source was peripheral blood, collected on day 0 of AZD1222 vaccination. The receptor set was obtained from an adult in good health. CDR3s include the opening cysteine and the closing phenylalanine or tryptophan. A D gene is named only where the DNA matches it firmly. Where a row states a size, it is once, few, many or the class of an expanded clone; other rows omit it.

>TRBJ1-4|-|TRBD1|TRBV5-6
TGTGCCAGCAGCTTGCAGGGACAGGGCGACGAAAAACTGTTTTTT
CASSLQGQGDEKLFF
>TRBJ1-2|-|-|TRBV7-2
TGTGCCAGCAGCTCCCGGGAAGGGGGTCTCTATGGCTACACCTTC
CASSSREGGLYGYTF
>TRBJ2-2|-|-|TRBV7-9
TGTGCCAGCAGCGCCGGGGTACTAGGCCCCGAGGGCGGGGAGCTGTTTTTT
CASSAGVLGPEGGELFF
>TRBJ1-3|-|-|TRBV3-1/TRBV3-2
TGTGCCAGCAGCCAAGGTTGGGGGGCTGGAAACACCATATATTTT
CASSQGWGAGNTIYF
>TRBJ1-1|once|-|TRBV5-1
TGCGCCAGCAGCTTAGCCTCCGGGGGGGACACTGAAGCTTTCTTT
CASSLASGGDTEAFF
>TRBJ1-2|-|-|TRBV29-1
-
CSVGQGTGGFDTF
>TRBJ1-1|-|-|TRBV19
TGTGCCAGTCAAGGCGGGCTGACGGGAGAAGCTTTCTTT
CASQGGLTGEAFF
>TRBJ2-5|-|TRBD2|TRBV3-1/TRBV3-2
TGTGCCAGCAGTGGGAATAGCGGGGGGAACCAAGAGACCCAGTACTTC
CASSGNSGGNQETQYF
>TRBJ2-6|-|-|TRBV3-1/TRBV3-2
TGTGCCAGCAGCACCTGGATCGGTGGGGCCAACGTCCTGACTTTC
CASSTWIGGANVLTF
>TRBJ1-1|once|-|TRBV11-3
TGTGCCAGCAGCCCCCGGGGCCGGAACACTGAAGCTTTCTTT
CASSPRGRNTEAFF
>TRBJ2-1|-|-|TRBV9
TGTGCCAGCAGCGTAGAATCGTATACTCTCTACAATGAGCAGTTCTTC
CASSVESYTLYNEQFF
>TRBJ1-2|-|TRBD1|TRBV27
TGTGCCAGCAGTGCTCCGGGACAGGGGGCCTATGGCTACACCTTC
CASSAPGQGAYGYTF
>TRBJ1-4|-|-|TRBV24-1
TGTGCCACCAGTGATTTAGGTGATGAAAAACTGTTTTTT
CATSDLGDEKLFF
>TRBJ1-2|few|-|TRBV12-3/TRBV12-4
TGTGCCAGCAGTCCGAGGGGGTATGGCTACACCTTC
CASSPRGYGYTF
>TRBJ1-2|-|TRBD1|TRBV5-1
TGCGCCAGCAGCTGGACTACAGGGGGCAATGGCTACACCTTC
CASSWTTGGNGYTF
>TRBJ2-5|-|-|TRBV14
TGTGCCAGCAGCCAAGATAGGTCGCAAGAGACCCAGTACTTC
CASSQDRSQETQYF
>TRBJ1-2|-|-|TRBV6-6
TGTGCCAGCAGTTACGGGACCAGATATGGCTACACCTTC
CASSYGTRYGYTF
>TRBJ1-1|-|-|TRBV19
TGTGCCAGTAGGATGGGGGCTATTACTGAAGCTTTCTTT
CASRMGAITEAFF
>TRBJ2-1|once|-|TRBV15
TGTGCCACCAGCGAGACTTTCAAGCCCCATGAGCAGTTCTTC
CATSETFKPHEQFF
>TRBJ1-2|-|-|TRBV2
TGTGCCAGCAGTGAAGTAGGGGGAAACTATGGCTACACCTTC
CASSEVGGNYGYTF
>TRBJ1-5|-|TRBD1|TRBV27
TGTGCCAGCAGTGATCAATGGGGACAGGGAGGCCAGCCCCAGCATTTT
CASSDQWGQGGQPQHF
>TRBJ1-6|-|TRBD1|TRBV6-6
TGTGCCAGCAGTCCTACAGGGGGAAATTCACCCCTCCACTTT
CASSPTGGNSPLHF
>TRBJ2-2|-|-|TRBV2
TGTGCCAGCGGGGAACCGGCGCTGTTTTTT
CASGEPALFF
>TRBJ1-6|-|-|TRBV6-5
TGTGCCAGCAGGGACACCAGCTCCTATAATTCACCCCTCCACTTT
CASRDTSSYNSPLHF
>TRBJ2-6|-|-|TRBV5-4
TGTGCCAGCAGCTTAATAGCCTCTGGGGCCAACGTCCTGACTTTC
CASSLIASGANVLTF
>TRBJ1-1|-|-|TRBV5-3
TGTGCCAGAAGCCGGGACCGAGGGGGACGGTGGACTGAAGCTTTCTTT
CARSRDRGGRWTEAFF
>TRBJ1-2|few|-|TRBV7-2
TGTGCCAGCAGCTTAGGCCTGACTAACTATGGCTACACCTTC
CASSLGLTNYGYTF
>TRBJ1-5|-|TRBD1|TRBV19
TGTGCCAGTAGTATGCGAGGGGGCCGAGTCTATAGCAATCAGCCCCAGCATTTT
CASSMRGGRVYSNQPQHF
>TRBJ1-5|-|-|TRBV21-1
TGTGCCAGCAGCAAAAGGTGGGGGAGCAATCAGCCCCAGCATTTT
CASSKRWGSNQPQHF
>TRBJ1-1|-|TRBD1|TRBV11-2
TGTGCCAGCAGCTTGAAATGGGGACAGGTGAACACTGAAGCTTTCTTT
CASSLKWGQVNTEAFF
>TRBJ2-5|-|-|TRBV5-1
TGCGCCAGCAGCTTGGAAGGGGCCCGAGGGGCAGAGACCCAGTACTTC
CASSLEGARGAETQYF
>TRBJ2-1|-|-|TRBV11-2
TGTGCCAGCAGCTCAGTCGGCAATGAGCAGTTCTTC
CASSSVGNEQFF
>TRBJ1-1|-|-|TRBV3-1/TRBV3-2
TGTGCCAGCAGCTGGGGAGCCCAGGGGACTGAAGCTTTCTTT
CASSWGAQGTEAFF
>TRBJ2-5|few|TRBD2|TRBV3-1/TRBV3-2
TGTGCCAGCAGCCAAGATAACAGCGGGGGGGACTTAGAGACCCAGTACTTC
CASSQDNSGGDLETQYF
>TRBJ1-5|-|TRBD1|TRBV2
TGTGCCAGCAGTGAAGGGGCACAGGGGTTTCAGCCCCAGCATTTT
CASSEGAQGFQPQHF
>TRBJ1-2|-|-|TRBV19
TGTGCCAGTAGTAGGGGTCAGACTAACTATGGCTACACCTTC
CASSRGQTNYGYTF
>TRBJ2-5|-|TRBD1|TRBV12-3/TRBV12-4
TGTGCCAGCAGTCAGACAGGGGAGACCCAGTACTTC
CASSQTGETQYF